This T cell receptor beta chain stems from a study of T cells in women clearing cervical HPV infection. The study, taken as a whole, reports: CIN3+ cases had significantly higher TCR richness than controls; evenness did not differ.

This table comes from immunoSEQ multiplex PCR, and its TCRdb copy is limited to in-frame clones, with some not included. This sample's table reports fewer than 40,000 clones. The V gene's germline CDR1 is MRHNA and CDR2 SNTAGT. The CDR3 runs to 15 residues. V trimming: 2 bases; J trimming: 7 bases; junction bases outside the gene matches: 6. Notes on this clone: Its antigen is still unknown. The read comes to an end 3 residues before the CDR3 does, leaving the germline J gene to fill in the end.

Sequencing was done on a sample of blood buffy coat. The rearrangement joins TRBV6-4 to TRBJ2-2; the match to TRBD2 covers 8 bases. This receptor was identified in a woman aged 18 to 75 with a cervical HPV16 infection that either progressed to CIN3+ or cleared (not recorded which). Partial CDR3 DNA: TGTGCCAGCAGTGACCCCTCGGGGGGGGTCGGGGAG. Translated: CASSDPSGGVGE. The complete CDR3 protein is CASSDPSGGVGELFF.